The 5 T cell receptor beta chains given below trace back to one sample, sequenced in a study of beta chain features in type 1 diabetes. As every portion of the isolated RNA was reverse transcribed, the sequencing read expressed TCRB transcripts. Only in-frame clones appear in the TCRdb table, and some are missing; sequencing was by immunoSEQ multiplex PCR. In the table there are fewer than 900,000 clones, roughly 16% of which are singletons. Sequenced sample: naive CD4+ T cells from blood. These receptors all come from a woman between 18 and 29 years old in good health.

The chain has TRBV28 and TRBJ1-1; 7 bases align to TRBD1. The junction had 10 bases not matched to a gene; V was cut back by 6 bases and J by 9 bases. The CDR3 has 13 amino acids. Germline CDR1 is MDHEN and CDR2 is SYDVKM. Here the CDR3 DNA reads TGTGCCAGCAGCTCACGCTTACAGGGGAAAGCTTTCTTT. Translation: CASSSRLQGKAFF.

This clone was observed a handful of times. Other DNA sequences of this sample code for an identical CDR3. The rearrangement uses TRBV9 and TRBJ2-3; TRBD2 is a possible D gene (5 bases). Germline CDR1 SGDLS, CDR2 YYNGEE. V shed 0 bases and J shed 6 bases, with 8 bases lying between them. The CDR3 runs to 13 residues. CDR3 in amino acids: CASSVDRGDTQYF. Written as DNA, the CDR3 is TGTGCCAGCAGCGTAGACCGGGGTGATACGCAGTATTTT.

This clone occurred a few times. This chain connects TRBV10-3 to TRBJ1-1; 8 bases agree with TRBD1. Germline V gives CDR1 ENHRY, CDR2 SYGVKD. The J segment lost 5 bases and the V segment lost 0 bases, leaving 5 bases of the junction unmatched. The CDR3 loop spans 15 amino acids. The CDR3 loop reads CAISESSGGYTEAFF. The CDR3 bases are TGTGCCATCAGTGAGTCTTCAGGGGGCTATACTGAAGCTTTCTTT.

The sample holds a few counts of this clone. The V call is TRBV7-2, the J call TRBJ2-7; 9 nucleotides agree with TRBD1. V shed 6 bases and J 7 bases; nucleotides not matched to a gene: 10. Germline V gene sequence: CDR1 SGHTA, CDR2 FQGNSA. The CDR3 length is 14 residues. The CDR3 loop reads CASSPRQGVLEQYF. The CDR3 coding sequence is TGTGCCAGCAGTCCTAGACAGGGGGTGTTAGAGCAGTACTTC.

The rearrangement uses TRBV19 and TRBJ2-5; a weak D match, TRBD1 (6 bases). CDR1 LNHDA and CDR2 SQIVND come from the germline V gene (reference sequence). CDR3 length: 18 amino acids. Trimming stripped 0 bases from V and 2 bases from J, with 19 bases between. The CDR3: CASSIDSSGAMQQETQYF. CDR3 sequence (DNA): TGTGCCAGTAGTATAGATAGTTCAGGGGCGATGCAGCAAGAGACCCAGTACTTC.